This T cell receptor beta chain is from a study of cytomegalovirus exposure and HLA in healthy donors. 60 Vbeta and 13 Jbeta primers were used in PCR. Original handling: Later reanalysis found about 78 million unique TCR beta chains, 9 million to 12 million of them shared. The protocol was immunoSEQ multiplex PCR, while the TCRdb copy is restricted to in-frame clones and leaves out a portion. That table is the source of V, J and clone size, and D and trimming were worked out from the DNA. The sample lists 65,000 to 85,000 clones, about four fifths occurring once. Findings and caveats of the study: It was 164 TCR beta chains that were listed as cytomegalovirus-associated.

Of note for this clone: Its cognate antigen is unknown.

CDR1 and CDR2 (germline): MNHEY, SVGAGI. There are 15 residues in the CDR3. Trimming cost V 6 bases and J 0 bases; bases outside gene matches: 4. Sequences were obtained from PBMCs. The clonotype originates from a woman aged 40 to 50 in good health and CMV-seropositive. V is TRBV6-5 and J is TRBJ1-4; 7 bases map to TRBD1. Written as DNA, the CDR3 is TGTGCCAGCAGCTGGGACAGAACAACTAATGAAAAACTGTTTTTT. Translated, it gives CASSWDRTTNEKLFF.